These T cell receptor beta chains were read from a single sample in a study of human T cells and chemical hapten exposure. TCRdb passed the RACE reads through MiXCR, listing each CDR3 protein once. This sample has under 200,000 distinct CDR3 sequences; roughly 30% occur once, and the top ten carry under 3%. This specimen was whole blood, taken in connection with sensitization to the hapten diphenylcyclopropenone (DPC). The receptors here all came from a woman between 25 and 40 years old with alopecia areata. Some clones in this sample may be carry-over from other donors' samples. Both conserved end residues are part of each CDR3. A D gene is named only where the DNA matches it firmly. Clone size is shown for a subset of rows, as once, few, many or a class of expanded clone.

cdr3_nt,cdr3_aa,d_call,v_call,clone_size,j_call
TGCGCCAGCAGCGAATCAGCTCACTCCTACGAGCAGTACTTC,CASSESAHSYEQYF,NA,TRBV5-1,NA,TRBJ2-7
TGCGCCAGCAGCCAAGTTTACGGGGAGCTGTTTTTT,CASSQVYGELFF,NA,TRBV4-3,few,TRBJ2-2
TGCAGTGCTATGGGACTAGCGGGGACCCAAGAGACCCAGTACTTC,CSAMGLAGTQETQYF,TRBD2,TRBV20-1,few,TRBJ2-5
TGCAGTGCTAGAAACCGGGACCCAGATCAGCCCCAGCATTTT,CSARNRDPDQPQHF,NA,TRBV20-1,NA,TRBJ1-5
TGTGCCAGCAGCTGGACCGTGGGGGAGACCCAGTACTTC,CASSWTVGETQYF,NA,TRBV7-6,NA,TRBJ2-5
TGCGCCAGCAGCCAAGCAGCTCTCGGGACTAGCGCCTCCTACGAGCAGTACTTC,CASSQAALGTSASYEQYF,TRBD2,TRBV4-3,NA,TRBJ2-7
TGTGCCAGCAGCTTAAGGGACAGGGCGGACAATGAGCAGTTCTTC,CASSLRDRADNEQFF,TRBD1,TRBV5-5,NA,TRBJ2-1
TGTGCCAGATCAGTGAACACTGAAGCTTTCTTT,CARSVNTEAFF,NA,TRBV2,NA,TRBJ1-1
TGCGCCAGCAGCCAAGAAAACGGATACGAGCAGTACTTC,CASSQENGYEQYF,NA,TRBV4-1,few,TRBJ2-7
TGTGCCAGCAGCCCGTTGACGGGAGGGAAATTTGAGCAGTTCTTC,CASSPLTGGKFEQFF,TRBD2,TRBV28,few,TRBJ2-1
TGTGCCAGCAGGGGACAGGGACGAGGAGAGACCCAGTACTTC,CASRGQGRGETQYF,TRBD1,TRBV3-1,NA,TRBJ2-5
TGCAGCGTTGGGACTAGCGGGACGTCTGATGTGACCCAGTACTTC,CSVGTSGTSDVTQYF,TRBD2,TRBV29-1,few,TRBJ2-5
TGCAGTGCTAGACGGGACGGGGCCAATGAGCAGTTCTTC,CSARRDGANEQFF,NA,TRBV20-1,NA,TRBJ2-1